This T cell receptor (beta chain) was observed in a study of human T cells and chemical hapten exposure. Study-wide context: While the approximately 24-week study was under way, patients received diphenylcyclopropenone on the scalp every week.

This clonotype occurred many times. As for time point: pre-sensitization, week 0. This sample's treatment: therapeutic diphenylcyclopropenone sensitization with weekly scalp DPC. Blood sampling occurred before each patch-test application. Each donor was an alopecia patient between 18 and 70 years of age who qualified for DPC. The CDR3 loop spans 15 amino acids. Germline V gene data show CDR1 as MNHEY and CDR2 as SMNVEV (reference sequence). V was pared by 6 bases and J by 0 bases, with 15 bases between. Attachment of unique molecular identifiers to individual cDNA molecules was performed in the library. TCRdb reprocessed the RACE reads with MiXCR, giving one entry per CDR3 protein. Of around 120,000 distinct CDR3 sequences in the sample, roughly 14% were seen once.

The V call is TRBV27, the J call TRBJ2-7; weak D call: TRBD2 (6 bases). The source was whole blood, collected in connection with sensitization to the hapten diphenylcyclopropenone (DPC). The receptor was derived from a woman aged 18-29 years with alopecia areata. Some clones in this sample may be carry-over from other donors' samples. Written as DNA, the CDR3 is TGTGCCAGCAGCCCGCAGAACGGGGGCTCCTACGAGCAGTACTTC. Encoded protein: CASSPQNGGSYEQYF.